These 18 T cell receptor beta chains were sequenced from one sample in a study of long-term antiretroviral therapy in people with HIV. The immunoSEQ assay was v3.0, run at survey level. The table came from immunoSEQ multiplex PCR; TCRdb's copy has only in-frame clones and leaves some out. The repertoire holds around 25,000 clones, with 65% to 85% as singletons. This specimen consisted of unsorted PBMCs, obtained 3 years after starting antiretroviral therapy. All receptors derive from a young man with HIV.

The chain has TRBV11-2 and TRBJ2-2, with 10 bases that match TRBD2. This CDR3 is built from 16 residues. CDR1 is SGHAT, CDR2 FQNNGV, per germline. The V segment lost 5 bases and the J segment 2 bases; nucleotides outside the gene matches: 5. The CDR3 DNA reads TGTGCCAGCAGCCAAGGACTAGCGGATAACACCGGGGAGCTGTTTTTT. Translation: CASSQGLADNTGELFF. Complete variable domain (other parts from reference TRBV11-2 and TRBJ2-2): EAGVAQSPRYKIIEKRQSVAFWCNPISGHATLYWYQQILGQGPKLLIQFQNNGVVDDSQLPKDRFSAERLKGVDSTLKIQPAKLEDSAVYLCASSQGLADNTGELFFGEGSRLTVL.

This clone came up once. V and J are TRBV5-1 and TRBJ1-1; perhaps TRBD1 as D (6 bases). Per the germline V gene, CDR1 is SGHRS and CDR2 is YFSETQ. This CDR3 has 15 residues. Trimming removed 4 bases from V and 3 bases from J, with 16 bases in between. The DNA of the CDR3 is TGCGCCAGCAGCCATCTGGGAGGGGGTGACACTGAAGCTTTCTTT. It encodes CASSHLGGGDTEAFF. Supplemented by reference TRBV5-1 and TRBJ1-1, the full variable domain reads KAGVTQTPRYLIKTRGQQVTLSCSPISGHRSVSWYQQTPGQGLQFLFEYFSETQRNKGNFPGRFSGRQFSNSRSEMNVSTLELGDSALYLCASSHLGGGDTEAFFGQGTRLTVV.

This chain joins TRBV5-1 and TRBJ2-4, with D perhaps matching TRBD1 (6 bases). Trimming pared 1 base from V and 9 bases from J, leaving 20 bases between. This CDR3 spans 16 amino acids. The germline CDR1 and CDR2 sequences are SGHRS and YFSETQ. CDR3 coding DNA: TGCGCCAGCAGCTTGTCGCTCGAGGGGGTTTTCGGCATTCAGTACTTC. This gives the protein CASSLSLEGVFGIQYF.

This clone was seen more than once but under ten times. The chain employs TRBV7-2 and TRBJ1-2; possible D gene TRBD1, 6 bases. This CDR3 contains 15 residues. Germline-derived CDR1 and CDR2 are SGHTA and FQGNSA. V was shortened by 3 bases and J by 4 bases, with 15 bases between the two germline ends. The CDR3 DNA reads TGTGCCAGCAGCTTTGAGGACAGACAGATCTATGGCTACACCTTC. Translating it yields CASSFEDRQIYGYTF. Looking up the rest from reference TRBV7-2 and TRBJ1-2 gives the full variable domain: GAGVSQSPSNKVTEKGKDVELRCDPISGHTALYWYRQSLGQGLEFLIYFQGNSAPDKSGLPSDRFSAERTGGSVSTLTIQRTQQEDSAVYLCASSFEDRQIYGYTFGSGTRLTVV.

V is TRBV5-1 and J is TRBJ1-2; 8 nucleotides line up with TRBD1. CDR3 size: 15 residues. After removal of 4 bases from V and 0 bases from J, the junction contained 5 bases not matched to a gene. Per germline, CDR1 SGHRS and CDR2 YFSETQ. CDR3 protein: CASSHDRGANYGYTF. The DNA for the CDR3 is TGCGCCAGCAGCCACGACAGGGGAGCTAACTATGGCTACACCTTC.

The chain couples TRBV19 to TRBJ1-3; no reliable D call. In germline, CDR1 is LNHDA, CDR2 SQIVND (reference sequence). The CDR3 runs to 14 residues. V lost 3 bases and J 4 bases, leaving 10 bases between the germline ends. For the CDR3, the DNA is TGTGCCAGTAGTATTGGTCTCGGAGGAAACACCATATATTTT. As protein: CASSIGLGGNTIYF.

The chain joins TRBV5-8 to TRBJ1-2; 8 positions match TRBD1. The CDR3 covers 14 residues. Germline CDR1 reads SGHTS; CDR2 reads YDEGEE. With V trimmed by 2 bases and J by 2 bases, 2 bases remained unmatched. In DNA form, the CDR3 reads TGTGCCAGCAGCTTCAACAGGGGGAACTATGGCTACACCTTC. It translates to CASSFNRGNYGYTF.

This chain connects TRBV10-1 to TRBJ1-1; D possibly corresponds to TRBD1 (5 bases). This CDR3 has 13 residues. Germline assignment: CDR1 WNHNN and CDR2 SYGVQD (reference sequence). The V and J ends lost 7 bases and 4 bases respectively, with 13 bases between them. The CDR3 DNA sequence: TGCGCCAGCACAGGGAATGGTATCACTGAAGCTTTCTTT. Residues: CASTGNGITEAFF.

This chain connects TRBV11-1 to TRBJ2-5; 10 bases agree with TRBD1. The germline V gene encodes CDR1 SGHAT and CDR2 FQDESV (reference sequence). The CDR3 is 15 amino acids. With V trimmed by 5 bases and J by 5 bases, 8 bases remained unmatched. CDR3 in amino acids: CASSLGTGERETQYF. In nucleotides, the CDR3 is TGTGCCAGCAGCCTCGGGACAGGGGAGCGGGAGACCCAGTACTTC. The full variable domain, in which reference TRBV11-1 and TRBJ2-5 provide the parts outside the CDR3, is EAEVAQSPRYKITEKSQAVAFWCDPISGHATLYWYRQILGQGPELLVQFQDESVVDDSQLPKDRFSAERLKGVDSTLKIQPAELGDSAMYLCASSLGTGERETQYFGPGTRLLVL.

The gene calls are TRBV28 and TRBJ1-3, with D perhaps TRBD1 (5 bases). This CDR3 region has 15 residues. Per the germline V gene, CDR1 is MDHEN and CDR2 is SYDVKM. Trimming stripped 5 bases from V and 4 bases from J, with 15 bases between. For the CDR3, the DNA is TGTGCCAGCAGTCCCGGGGGGACGAGGGGAAACACCATATATTTT. Translation: CASSPGGTRGNTIYF.

The rearrangement joins TRBV10-1 to TRBJ2-2, with D uncertain. Per the germline V gene, CDR1 is WNHNN and CDR2 is SYGVQD (reference sequence). This CDR3 is built from 13 residues. Trimming shortened V by 5 bases and J by 2 bases, and 6 bases separated the two germline ends. CDR3 amino acids: CASSRINTGELFF. As DNA, the CDR3 is TGCGCCAGCAGTAGAATCAACACCGGGGAGCTGTTTTTT.

The rearrangement links TRBV5-5 to TRBJ2-2; 11 bases are a match to TRBD1. Germline V gene sequence: CDR1 SGHKS, CDR2 YYEKEE (reference sequence). V shed 4 bases, J shed 6 bases, and the junction held 5 bases outside the gene matches. The CDR3 extends over 15 amino acids. CDR3 region: CASSVPGQGAGELFF. The CDR3 DNA reads TGTGCCAGCAGCGTGCCGGGACAGGGGGCCGGGGAGCTGTTTTTT.

This chain connects TRBV27 to TRBJ2-6, with D perhaps matching TRBD1 (6 bases). CDR3 length equals 16 residues. The V end lost 5 bases, the J end lost 2 bases, and 13 bases lay between the germline ends. The V gene's germline CDR1 is MNHEY and CDR2 SMNVEV (reference sequence). The DNA of the CDR3 is TGTGCCAGCAGTCCCCACAGGGAACCTGGGGCCAACGTCCTGACTTTC. Translating gives CASSPHREPGANVLTF.

This clone came up once. The chain couples TRBV5-8 to TRBJ2-7; D is unresolved. The CDR3 is made up of 14 amino acids. Trimming shortened V by 2 bases and J by 3 bases, and 12 bases separated the two germline ends. The germline gives CDR1 SGHTS, CDR2 YDEGEE. CDR3 amino acids: CASSLGPTFYEQYF. As DNA, the CDR3 is TGTGCCAGCAGCTTAGGACCCACCTTCTACGAGCAGTACTTC.

The chain is built from TRBV28 and TRBJ2-7; TRBD2 matches 11 bases. Per the germline V gene, CDR1 is MDHEN and CDR2 is SYDVKM. The CDR3 loop spans 16 amino acids. J lost 2 bases, V lost 4 bases, and 7 bases had no gene match. The CDR3 here is CASSSSLAGGPYEQYF. In DNA form, the CDR3 reads TGTGCCAGCAGTTCGAGCCTAGCGGGGGGACCCTACGAGCAGTACTTC.

This chain joins TRBV7-9 and TRBJ2-4, with a tentative D call TRBD2 (6 bases). CDR3 length: 15 residues. Germline-derived CDR1 and CDR2 are SEHNR and FQNEAQ (reference sequence). V was cut by 1 base and J by 6 bases, with 13 bases left in between. The CDR3 region has the DNA TGTGCCAGCAGCTTAGGGGGGGAAGACAGAAACATTCAGTACTTC. This codes for CASSLGGEDRNIQYF.

In its sample, this clone was seen once. The V gene is TRBV28, the J gene TRBJ2-2; D is ambiguous. Germline V gene sequence: CDR1 MDHEN, CDR2 SYDVKM. V dropped 1 base and J dropped 4 bases, with 7 bases sitting between them. The CDR3 is made up of 14 amino acids. CDR3 region: CASSLSLATGELFF. The CDR3 nucleotides are TGTGCCAGCAGTTTATCCCTGGCCACCGGGGAGCTGTTTTTT.

The chain uses TRBV5-1 and TRBJ1-6, with D maybe TRBD1 (5 bases). The CDR3 loop spans 17 amino acids. In germline, CDR1 is SGHRS, CDR2 YFSETQ. V lost 5 bases and J 4 bases, leaving 19 bases between the germline ends. CDR3 nucleotides: TGCGCCAGCAGAAGGGGCGACCCGGCCCCGTATAATTCACCCCTCCACTTT. Its translation is CASRRGDPAPYNSPLHF. Supplemented by reference TRBV5-1 and TRBJ1-6, the full variable domain reads KAGVTQTPRYLIKTRGQQVTLSCSPISGHRSVSWYQQTPGQGLQFLFEYFSETQRNKGNFPGRFSGRQFSNSRSEMNVSTLELGDSALYLCASRRGDPAPYNSPLHFGNGTRLTVT.